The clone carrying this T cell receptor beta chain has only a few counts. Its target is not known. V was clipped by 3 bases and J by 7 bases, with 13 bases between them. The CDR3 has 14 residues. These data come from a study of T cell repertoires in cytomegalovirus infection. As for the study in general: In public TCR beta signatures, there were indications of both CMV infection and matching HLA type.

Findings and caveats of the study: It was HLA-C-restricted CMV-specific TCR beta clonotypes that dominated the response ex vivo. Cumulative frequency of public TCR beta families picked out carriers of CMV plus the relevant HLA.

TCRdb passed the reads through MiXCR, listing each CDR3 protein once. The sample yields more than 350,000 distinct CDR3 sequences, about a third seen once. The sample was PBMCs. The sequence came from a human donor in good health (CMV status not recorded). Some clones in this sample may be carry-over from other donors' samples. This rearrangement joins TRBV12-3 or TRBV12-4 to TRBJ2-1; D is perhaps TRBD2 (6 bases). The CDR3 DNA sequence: TGTGCCAGCAGTTTCGTGGCTAGCGCAAATGAGCAGTTCTTC. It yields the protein CASSFVASANEQFF.